The rows below give T cell receptor beta chains drawn from one sample of a study of T cell repertoires and Cas9 in healthy adults. Profiled with immunoSEQ multiplex PCR; TCRdb holds only in-frame clones, not every one. The data hold fewer than 25,000 clones, with roughly nine tenths observed a single time. Material for sequencing was CD4+ effector T cells (CD127+, CD25-, CD137-, CD154-) from PBMCs; culture status not recorded. Receptor source: a human donor in good health. The conserved cysteine and the conserved F or W are not part of the CDR3 here. Size is omitted from some rows. Given values are once, few, many or a class for expanded clones.

TRBJ2-1 | TRBV5-4 | - | ASSPSLTSGRASYNEQF
TRBJ2-6 | TRBV4-1 | few | ASSQVGDDNVLT
TRBJ2-7 | TRBV5-1 | - | ASNWGPGSPYEQY
TRBJ1-1 | TRBV28 | - | ASTTRWTGATEAF
TRBJ1-1 | TRBV19 | - | ASSVTGNDEAF
TRBJ2-3 | TRBV11-2 | - | ASSSQEGATDTQY
TRBJ2-6 | TRBV5-1 | - | ASSLESGTGANVLT
TRBJ2-1 | TRBV18 | - | ASSPPGGEQF
TRBJ2-7 | TRBV5-1 | - | ASSLAPGTGYEQY
TRBJ2-7 | TRBV11-2 | - | ASSAQGGSTYEQY
TRBJ2-7 | TRBV28 | once | ASSSGTSKY
TRBJ1-1 | TRBV18 | - | ASSPSRGLPSTTEAF
TRBJ2-7 | TRBV30 | - | AWRGQSPYEQY
TRBJ2-1 | TRBV6-4 | few | ASMEESGVSYNEQF
TRBJ1-2 | TRBV4-1 | - | ASRQTGRTAWGYT
TRBJ1-5 | TRBV28 | - | ASSWIGAGGNQPQH
TRBJ2-4 | TRBV19 | - | ASSIRPNIQY
TRBJ1-4 | TRBV6-5 | - | ASTSIYQGNEKLF
TRBJ2-7 | TRBV5-4 | - | ASSSPGQGLYEQY
TRBJ2-1 | TRBV14 | - | ASSHRQGARTRSYNEQF
TRBJ1-5 | TRBV2 | - | ASTPGQGNQPQH
TRBJ1-1 | TRBV19 | - | ASSISGQATEAF
TRBJ1-1 | TRBV30 | - | AWTLDRGTEAF
TRBJ1-6 | TRBV7-8 | - | ASSLGKGAGNSPLH
TRBJ2-1 | TRBV2 | - | ASRVRSSPDEQF
TRBJ2-2 | TRBV27 | - | ASSFPNLPGELF
TRBJ1-2 | TRBV5-6 | - | ASRPGHPNYGYT
TRBJ2-2 | TRBV28 | - | ASSRGLAGGFTGELF
TRBJ1-1 | TRBV28 | - | ASSLKSYAEAF
TRBJ1-1 | TRBV5-5 | once | ASSPGRENTEAF
TRBJ1-5 | TRBV28 | - | ASIWGGGNQPQH
TRBJ1-4 | TRBV18 | few | ASSPSTTRNEKLF
TRBJ1-3 | TRBV2 | - | ASSVEGGRLGNTIY
TRBJ2-1 | TRBV11-1 | - | ASSLGLQDEQF
TRBJ2-5 | TRBV25-1 | - | ASRSPNQETQY
TRBJ2-4 | TRBV28 | - | ASSSPPIGVTKNIQY
TRBJ1-4 | TRBV15 | - | ATSRDVEGRNEKLF
TRBJ1-1 | TRBV7-9 | - | ASSLMNTEAF
TRBJ2-3 | TRBV4-1 | - | ASSQVVDLTLAGDTDTQY
TRBJ1-1 | TRBV19 | - | ASSIGPRMGAEAF
TRBJ2-5 | TRBV18 | - | ASSLSAPETQY
TRBJ1-4 | TRBV2 | once | ASRSPRGRHNEKLF
TRBJ2-7 | TRBV2 | - | ASSGARDYEQY
TRBJ2-3 | TRBV19 | - | ASSSASSGRGTDTQY
TRBJ2-3 | TRBV4-2 | - | ASSQARDRGYSSTDTQY
TRBJ2-5 | TRBV11-2 | - | ASSFGGIETQY
TRBJ1-1 | TRBV6-6 | - | ASRDRGGRDTEAF
TRBJ2-2 | TRBV29-1 | - | SVDGQGNTGELF
TRBJ1-6 | TRBV7-2 | - | ASRLPGNFYNSPLH
TRBJ1-6 | TRBV5-1 | - | ASSLGRKTLDNSPLH
TRBJ1-2 | TRBV19 | - | ASSPRTGTNYGYT
TRBJ2-1 | TRBV30 | - | AWSSIGGAYNEQF
TRBJ1-5 | TRBV27 | - | ASRVNRDSNQPQH
TRBJ2-7 | TRBV19 | - | ASSSPTGGETYEQY